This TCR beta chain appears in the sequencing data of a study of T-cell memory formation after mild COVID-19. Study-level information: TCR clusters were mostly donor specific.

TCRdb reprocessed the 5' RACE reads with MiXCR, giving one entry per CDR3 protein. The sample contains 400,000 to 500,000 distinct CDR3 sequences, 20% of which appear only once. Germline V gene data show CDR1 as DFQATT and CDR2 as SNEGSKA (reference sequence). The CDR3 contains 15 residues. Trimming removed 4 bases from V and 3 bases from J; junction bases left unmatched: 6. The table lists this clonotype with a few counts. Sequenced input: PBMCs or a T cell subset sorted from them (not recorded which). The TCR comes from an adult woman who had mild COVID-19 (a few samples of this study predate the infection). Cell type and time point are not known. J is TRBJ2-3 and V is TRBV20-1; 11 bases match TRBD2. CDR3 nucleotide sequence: TGCAGTGCTACCAAGACTAGCGGGACTACAGATACGCAGTATTTT. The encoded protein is CSATKTSGTTDTQYF.